The TCR beta chain described here comes from a study of control samples from healthy donors and cancer patients. Libraries were prepared by immunoSEQ multiplex PCR; TCRdb keeps only in-frame clonotypes and omits some of them. The sample shows about 77,000 clones, around 92% of them seen only once. Remarks on this clone: Germline is not matched at one junction end, which may reflect a read error.

Sequencing was performed on blood. This clonotype originated in a woman in her fifties or sixties in good health.

Here the CDR3 reads CASSLDRNGKLFF. For the CDR3, the DNA is TGTGCCAGCAGCTTAGACAGGAATGGAAAACTGTTTTTT. This sequence joins TRBV7-2 and TRBJ1-4; perhaps TRBD1 as D (5 bases). The germline gives CDR1 SGHTA, CDR2 FQGNSA. This CDR3 is 13 amino acids long.